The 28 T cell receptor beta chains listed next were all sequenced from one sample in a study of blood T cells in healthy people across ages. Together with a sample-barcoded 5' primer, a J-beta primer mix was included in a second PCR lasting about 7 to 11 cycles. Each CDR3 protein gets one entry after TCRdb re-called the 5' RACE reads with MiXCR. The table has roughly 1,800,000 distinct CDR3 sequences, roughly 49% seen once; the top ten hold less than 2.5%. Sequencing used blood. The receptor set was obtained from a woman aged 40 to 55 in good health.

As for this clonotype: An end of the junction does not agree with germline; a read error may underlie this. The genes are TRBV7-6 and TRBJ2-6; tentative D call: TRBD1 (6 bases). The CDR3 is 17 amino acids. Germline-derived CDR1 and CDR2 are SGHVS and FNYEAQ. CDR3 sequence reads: CAGSLSDTGLGANVLTF. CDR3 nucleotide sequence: TGTGCCGGCAGCTTATCCGATACAGGGCTAGGGGCCAACGTCCTGACTTTC.

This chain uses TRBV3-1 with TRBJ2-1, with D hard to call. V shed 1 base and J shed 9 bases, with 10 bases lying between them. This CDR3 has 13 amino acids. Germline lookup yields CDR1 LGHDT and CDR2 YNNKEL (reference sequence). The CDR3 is CASSQGFPAEQFF. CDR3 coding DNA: TGTGCCAGCAGCCAAGGTTTTCCGGCTGAGCAGTTCTTC.

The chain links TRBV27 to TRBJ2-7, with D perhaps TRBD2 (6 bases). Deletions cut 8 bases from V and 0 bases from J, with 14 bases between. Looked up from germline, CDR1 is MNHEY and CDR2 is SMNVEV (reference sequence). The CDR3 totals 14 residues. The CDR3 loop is CASGTGVHSYEQYF. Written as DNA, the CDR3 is TGTGCCAGCGGAACGGGGGTGCACTCCTACGAGCAGTACTTC.

CDR3 sequence reads: CSVRRSPNTGELFF. The CDR3 DNA reads as TGCAGCGTTCGGAGAAGCCCGAACACCGGGGAGCTGTTTTTT. The chain is built from TRBV29-1 and TRBJ2-2; the D is unclear. CDR3 length equals 14 residues. The ends were cut back, 5 bases at V and 0 bases at J, with 10 bases in the middle. Germline values: CDR1 SQVTM, CDR2 ANQGSEA.

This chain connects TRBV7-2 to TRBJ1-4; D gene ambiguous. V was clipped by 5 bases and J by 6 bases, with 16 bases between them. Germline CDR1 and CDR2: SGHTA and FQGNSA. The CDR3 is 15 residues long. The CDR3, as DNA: TGTGCCAGCAGCCCGTTCTTGGGGAGGGATGAAAAACTGTTTTTT. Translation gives CASSPFLGRDEKLFF.

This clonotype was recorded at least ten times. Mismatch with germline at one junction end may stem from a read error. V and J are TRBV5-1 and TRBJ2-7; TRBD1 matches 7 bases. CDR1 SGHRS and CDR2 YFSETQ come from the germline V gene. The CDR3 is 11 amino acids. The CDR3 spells CASSSGGEQYF. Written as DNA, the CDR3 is TGTGCCAGCAGTTCAGGGGGCGAGCAGTACTTC.

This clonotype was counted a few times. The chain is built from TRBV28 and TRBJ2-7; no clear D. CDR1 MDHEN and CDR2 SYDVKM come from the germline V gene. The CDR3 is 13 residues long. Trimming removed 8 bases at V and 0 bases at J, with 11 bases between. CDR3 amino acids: CASSPHPSYEQYF. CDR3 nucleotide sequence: TGTGCCAGCTCCCCCCACCCCTCCTACGAGCAGTACTTC.

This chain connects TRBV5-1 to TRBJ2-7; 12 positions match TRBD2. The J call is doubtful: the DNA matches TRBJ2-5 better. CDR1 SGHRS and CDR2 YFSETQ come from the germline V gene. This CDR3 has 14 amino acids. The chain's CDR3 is CASSRGTSGQTQYF. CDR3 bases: TGCGCCAGCAGCCGCGGGACTAGCGGGCAGACCCAGTACTTC.

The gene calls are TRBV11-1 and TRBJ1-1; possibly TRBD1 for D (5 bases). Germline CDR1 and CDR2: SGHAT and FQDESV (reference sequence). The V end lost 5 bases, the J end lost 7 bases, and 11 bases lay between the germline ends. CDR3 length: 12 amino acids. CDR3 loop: CASSTRDGEAFF. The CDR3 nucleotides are TGTGCCAGCAGCACCCGGGACGGTGAAGCTTTCTTT.

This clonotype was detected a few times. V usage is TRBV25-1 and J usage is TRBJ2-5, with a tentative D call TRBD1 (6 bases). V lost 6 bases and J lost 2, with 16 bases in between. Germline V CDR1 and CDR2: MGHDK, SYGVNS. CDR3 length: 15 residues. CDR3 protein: CASSPDSIGQETQYF. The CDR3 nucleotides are TGTGCCAGCAGCCCGGACAGTATAGGACAAGAGACCCAGTACTTC.

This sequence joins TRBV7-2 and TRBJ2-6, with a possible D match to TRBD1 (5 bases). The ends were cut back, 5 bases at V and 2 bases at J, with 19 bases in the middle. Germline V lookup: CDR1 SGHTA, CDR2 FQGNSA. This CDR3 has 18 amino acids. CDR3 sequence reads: CASSPRPQGATGANVLTF. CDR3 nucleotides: TGTGCCAGCAGCCCACGGCCCCAGGGTGCAACTGGGGCCAACGTCCTGACTTTC.

DNA for the CDR3: TGCAGTGCTGTGACAGGGAAGGATGGCTACACCTTC. It yields the protein CSAVTGKDGYTF. The chain uses TRBV20-1 and TRBJ1-2, with 7 bases lining up with TRBD1. The germline V gene encodes CDR1 DFQATT and CDR2 SNEGSKA (reference sequence). The V gene end was trimmed by 5 bases and the J gene end by 6 bases; junction bases not matched to a gene: 6. The CDR3 sequence is 12 residues long.

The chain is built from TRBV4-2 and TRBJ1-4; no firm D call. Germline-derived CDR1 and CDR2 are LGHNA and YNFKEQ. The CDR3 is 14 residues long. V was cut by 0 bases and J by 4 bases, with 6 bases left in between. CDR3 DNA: TGTGCCAGCAGCCAAGACACAAATAATGAAAAACTGTTTTTT. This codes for CASSQDTNNEKLFF.

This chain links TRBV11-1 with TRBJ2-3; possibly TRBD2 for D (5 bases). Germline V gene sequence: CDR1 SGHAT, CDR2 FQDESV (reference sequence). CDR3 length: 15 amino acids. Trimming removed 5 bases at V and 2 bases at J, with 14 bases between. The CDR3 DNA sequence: TGTGCCAGCAGCCTAAACACGGGGAACACAGATACGCAGTATTTT. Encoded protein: CASSLNTGNTDTQYF.

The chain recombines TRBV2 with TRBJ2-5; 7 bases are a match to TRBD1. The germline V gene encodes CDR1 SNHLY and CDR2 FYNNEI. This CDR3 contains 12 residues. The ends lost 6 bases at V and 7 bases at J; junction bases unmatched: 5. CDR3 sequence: CASRTGFGTQYF. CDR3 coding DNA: TGTGCCAGCAGGACAGGGTTTGGGACCCAGTACTTC.

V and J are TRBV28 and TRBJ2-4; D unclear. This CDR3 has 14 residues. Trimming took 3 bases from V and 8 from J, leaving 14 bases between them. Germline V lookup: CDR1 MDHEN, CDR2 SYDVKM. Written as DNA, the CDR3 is TGTGCCAGCAGTTTGGGTCAGGCGGTATACATTCAGTACTTC. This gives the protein CASSLGQAVYIQYF.

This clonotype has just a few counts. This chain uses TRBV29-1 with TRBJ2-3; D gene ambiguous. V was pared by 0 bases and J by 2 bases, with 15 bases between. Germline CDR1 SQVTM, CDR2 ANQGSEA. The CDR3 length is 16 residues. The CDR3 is CSVEDPHTANTDTQYF. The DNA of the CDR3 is TGCAGCGTTGAAGATCCTCACACCGCTAACACAGATACGCAGTATTTT.

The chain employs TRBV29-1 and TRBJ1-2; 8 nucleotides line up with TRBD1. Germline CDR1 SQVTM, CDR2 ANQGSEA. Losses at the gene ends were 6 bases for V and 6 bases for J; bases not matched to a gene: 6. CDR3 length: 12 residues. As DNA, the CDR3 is TGCAGCGTACTGGACAGGGATCATGGCTACACCTTC. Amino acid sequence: CSVLDRDHGYTF.

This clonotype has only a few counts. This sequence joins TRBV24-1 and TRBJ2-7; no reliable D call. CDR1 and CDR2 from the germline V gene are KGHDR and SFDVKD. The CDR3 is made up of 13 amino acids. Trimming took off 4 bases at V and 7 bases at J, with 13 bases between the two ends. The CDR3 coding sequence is TGTGCCACCAGTGACGCAGGCTACAATGAGCAGTACTTC. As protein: CATSDAGYNEQYF.

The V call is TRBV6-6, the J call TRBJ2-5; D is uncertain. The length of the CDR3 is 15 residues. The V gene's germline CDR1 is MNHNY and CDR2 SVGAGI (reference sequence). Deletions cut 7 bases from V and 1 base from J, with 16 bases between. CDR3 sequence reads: CASTDARRLQETQYF. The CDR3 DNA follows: TGTGCCAGCACCGACGCGAGGAGACTCCAAGAGACCCAGTACTTC.

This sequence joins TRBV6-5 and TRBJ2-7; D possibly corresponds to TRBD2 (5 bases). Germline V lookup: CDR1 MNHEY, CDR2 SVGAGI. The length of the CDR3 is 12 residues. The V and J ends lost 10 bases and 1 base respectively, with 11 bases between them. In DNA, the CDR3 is TGTGCCACAAAAGACTATTCCTACGAGCAGTACTTC. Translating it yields CATKDYSYEQYF.

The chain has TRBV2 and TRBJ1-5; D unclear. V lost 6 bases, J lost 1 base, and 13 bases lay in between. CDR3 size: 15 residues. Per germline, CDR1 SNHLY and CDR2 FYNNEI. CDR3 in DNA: TGTGCCAGCAGGGACCGATCGGTCAGCAATCAGCCCCAGCATTTT. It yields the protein CASRDRSVSNQPQHF.

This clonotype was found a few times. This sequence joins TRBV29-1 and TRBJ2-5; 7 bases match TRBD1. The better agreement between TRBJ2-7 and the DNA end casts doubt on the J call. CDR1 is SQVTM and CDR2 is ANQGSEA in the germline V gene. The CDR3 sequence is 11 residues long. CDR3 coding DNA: TGCAGCGTTGTTTACAGGGGCGAGCAGTACTTC. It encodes CSVVYRGEQYF.

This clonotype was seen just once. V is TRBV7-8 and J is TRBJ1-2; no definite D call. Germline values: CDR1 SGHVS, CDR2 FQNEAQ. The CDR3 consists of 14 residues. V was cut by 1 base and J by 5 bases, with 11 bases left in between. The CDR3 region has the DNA TGTGCCAGCAGCTTAGAGGACCCGCGGTATGGCTACACCTTC. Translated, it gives CASSLEDPRYGYTF.

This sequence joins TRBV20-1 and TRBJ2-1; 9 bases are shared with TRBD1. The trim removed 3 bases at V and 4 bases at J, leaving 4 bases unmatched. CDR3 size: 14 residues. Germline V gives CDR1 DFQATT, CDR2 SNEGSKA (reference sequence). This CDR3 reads CSASTGGIYNEQFF. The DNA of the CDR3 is TGCAGTGCTAGCACAGGGGGCATTTACAATGAGCAGTTCTTC.

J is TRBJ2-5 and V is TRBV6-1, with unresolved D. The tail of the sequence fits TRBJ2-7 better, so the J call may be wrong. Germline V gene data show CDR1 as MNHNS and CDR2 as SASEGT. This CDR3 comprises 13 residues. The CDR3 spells CASSEAPNHEQYF. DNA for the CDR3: TGTGCCAGCAGTGAAGCCCCCAACCACGAGCAGTACTTC.

This chain's CDR3 is CASTFAGELFF. DNA of the CDR3: TGTGCCAGCACATTCGCCGGGGAGCTGTTTTTT. The chain links TRBV6-5 to TRBJ2-2, with D unclear. Trimming cost V 7 bases and J 6 bases, with 6 bases left between them. The CDR3 is made up of 11 amino acids. Germline lookup yields CDR1 MNHEY and CDR2 SVGAGI.

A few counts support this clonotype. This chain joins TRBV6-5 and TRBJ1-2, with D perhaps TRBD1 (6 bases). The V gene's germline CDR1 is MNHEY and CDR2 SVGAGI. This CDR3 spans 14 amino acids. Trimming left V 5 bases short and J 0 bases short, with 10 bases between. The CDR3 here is CASSPWDTNYGYTF. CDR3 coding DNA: TGTGCCAGCAGTCCTTGGGACACTAACTATGGCTACACCTTC.